This TCR beta chain derives from a study of human T cells and chemical hapten exposure. Study in general: Chiefly female patients presented with alopecia areata, totalis or universalis. Findings and limits, study-wide: The donors suffered from alopecia, so their immune response may not match that of healthy people.

TCRdb re-derived calls from the RACE reads in MiXCR, one entry per CDR3 protein. Of about 99,000 distinct CDR3 sequences in the sample, 9.5% to 15% were seen once. The time point denotes: patch test 1, 2 weeks after DPC sensitization. Treatment given: therapeutic diphenylcyclopropenone sensitization with weekly scalp DPC. For this clonotype: Its antigen remains unknown.

The CDR3 length is 15 residues. The V segment lost 5 bases and the J segment 2 bases; nucleotides outside the gene matches: 5. Germline V gives CDR1 SGHTA, CDR2 FQGTGA. The receptor was derived from a woman between 35 and 50 years old with alopecia areata. Some clones in this sample may be carry-over from other donors' samples. The rearrangement joins TRBV7-3 to TRBJ2-3; 9 nucleotides match TRBD2. Sequenced here: whole blood, sampled in connection with sensitization to the hapten diphenylcyclopropenone (DPC). CDR3 nucleotide sequence: TGTGCCAGCAGCCTGGGACTAGCTCCCACAGATACGCAGTATTTT. This codes for CASSLGLAPTDTQYF.